This T cell receptor beta chain was recorded in a study of PD-L1 blockade in urothelial cancer. About the study: Prior chemotherapy in patients spanned 0 to 3 regimens. At 3 weeks after treatment start (second dose) and again at 6 weeks, blood was analyzed. Blood samples had a median of around 140,000 T cells, tens of thousands of unique TCRs, and clonality roughly 0.073.

The V gene lost 1 base and the J gene lost 0 bases, with 5 bases spanning the gap. From germline, CDR1 is SNHLY and CDR2 FYNNEI. The CDR3 extends over 14 amino acids. Assay used: immunoSEQ multiplex PCR; TCRdb lists only in-frame clones, some missing. The profile covers some 45,000 clones, with 80% appearing a single time and around 15% taken by the ten largest. Stated time point: pretreatment peripheral blood. Comment on this clone: The target antigen is unknown.

Broader study findings: Larger 3-week expansion of tumor-associated blood clones was seen in durable-benefit patients.

The clonotype comes from a man in his 60s with urothelial cancer. Sequencing used PBMCs, obtained around atezolizumab (anti-PD-L1) treatment. The genes are TRBV2 and TRBJ2-3, with D unresolved. The CDR3 loop reads CASSEDSSTDTQYF. Written as DNA, the CDR3 is TGTGCCAGCAGTGAAGACAGTAGCACAGATACGCAGTATTTT.